Listed here are 29 T cell receptor beta chains from one sample, sequenced in a study of tumor and adjacent non-tumor tissue in lung cancer. Three rounds of nested PCR, following a modified ARM-PCR protocol, produced the TCRbeta library. TCRdb used MiXCR to reprocess the multiplex PCR reads, holding one entry per CDR3 protein. Of some 78,000 distinct CDR3 sequences listed, approximately 79% are singletons. RNA was extracted from bulk tissue without any cell sorting. Sequenced material: lung tumor tissue. Receptors were obtained from a woman between 50 and 59 years old with non-small cell lung cancer.

Notes on this clonotype: One junction end does not reproduce the germline sequence, and a read error may be involved. J is TRBJ2-7 and V is TRBV6-6; D is possibly TRBD1 (6 bases). From germline, CDR1 is MNHNY and CDR2 SVGAGI (reference sequence). This CDR3 has 13 amino acids. The CDR3 sequence: CASSYRAGYEHYF. CDR3 nucleotide sequence: TGTGCCAGTAGTTACAGGGCTGGCTACGAGCATTACTTC.

Turning to this clonotype: At one boundary the junction diverges from the germline segment, which might be a read error. The rearrangement joins TRBV20-1 to TRBJ1-1, with D unclear. Germline V CDR1 and CDR2: DFQATT, SNEGSKA (reference sequence). The CDR3 spans 14 residues. The CDR3 coding sequence is TGCAGTACTAGAGACCCGGCCGTGAACACTAAAGCTTTCTTT. Protein product: CSTRDPAVNTKAFF.

Points on this clonotype: Germline and junction disagree at one end, which may indicate a read error. The gene calls are TRBV11-2 and TRBJ2-7; D might be TRBD1 (6 bases). CDR3 length: 16 amino acids. Germline V CDR1 and CDR2: SGHAT, FQNNGV. The CDR3 DNA follows: TGTACCAGCAGCTTAGGGTCAGGGGCCGGCTCCTGTGAGCAGTACTTC. This gives the protein CTSSLGSGAGSCEQYF.

This clonotype was detected once. At one end the junction does not follow the germline gene, possibly because of a read error. The V call is TRBV6-2 or TRBV6-3, the J call TRBJ2-1; D gene uncertain. The germline CDR1 and CDR2 sequences are MNHEY and SVGEGT. This CDR3 contains 15 residues. CDR3 sequence reads: CASNISVGFYNELFF. CDR3 in DNA: TGTGCCAGCAATATTTCGGTGGGCTTCTACAATGAGCTGTTCTTC.

Worth noting for this clonotype: An end of the junction does not agree with germline; a read error may underlie this. The rearrangement links TRBV12-3 or TRBV12-4 to TRBJ2-1; the match to TRBD2 covers 11 bases. CDR3 size: 14 residues. CDR3 amino acids: CATEMGLAVGEQSF. DNA of the CDR3: TGTGCCACCGAGATGGGACTAGCGGTCGGTGAGCAGTCCTTC.

This clonotype was seen at least ten times. V usage is TRBV5-4 and J usage is TRBJ1-2, with 9 positions matching TRBD1. Per the germline V gene, CDR1 is SGHNT and CDR2 is YYREEE (reference sequence). This CDR3 region has 15 residues. The V segment lost 0 bases and the J segment 7 bases; nucleotides outside the gene matches: 7. DNA of the CDR3: TGTGCCAGCAGCTTGGAGGGACAGGGTAGGCTTGGCTACACCTTC. As protein: CASSLEGQGRLGYTF.

To note about this clonotype: The missing conserved phenylalanine or tryptophan at the end of this CDR3 makes a read error likely. This sequence joins TRBV29-1 and TRBJ2-7, with D perhaps TRBD1 (6 bases). The germline V and J ends were trimmed by 8 bases and 4 bases, with 18 bases remaining between them. The CDR3 spans 13 residues. Germline V gives CDR1 SQVTM, CDR2 ANQGSEA. This CDR3 reads CSFVSGQSYEQYS. Written as DNA, the CDR3 is TGCAGCTTTGTATCCGGACAGAGTTACGAGCAGTACTCC.

The count of this clonotype is one. At one end, the junction sequence differs from germline, possibly due to a read error. The chain employs TRBV6-2 or TRBV6-3 and TRBJ2-5; 8 bases are shared with TRBD1. Per germline, CDR1 MNHEY and CDR2 SVGEGT. This CDR3 is built from 12 residues. The CDR3 sequence is CASGWTGQTQNF. CDR3 bases: TGTGCCAGCGGGTGGACAGGGCAGACACAGAACTTC.

The rearrangement joins TRBV4-1 to TRBJ2-3; the match to TRBD2 covers 7 bases. CDR3 length: 18 amino acids. CDR1 and CDR2 (germline): MGHRA, YSYEKL. With V trimmed by 1 base and J by 1 base, 11 bases remained unmatched. The DNA for the CDR3 is TGCGCCAGCAGCCAAGTGTTTCTGACTAGCTGGGGCACAGATACGCAGTATTTT. Amino acids: CASSQVFLTSWGTDTQYF.

This clonotype has a single count. The rearrangement uses TRBV6-2 or TRBV6-3 and TRBJ1-2; tentatively, D is TRBD1 (5 bases). V was pared by 10 bases and J by 6 bases, with 18 bases between. The CDR3 totals 13 residues. In germline, CDR1 is MNHEY, CDR2 SVGEGT. The CDR3 DNA reads TGTGCCAACATTACCCATGGAGGGGATGGCTACACCTTC. It yields the protein CANITHGGDGYTF.

For this clonotype: At one boundary the junction diverges from the germline segment, which might be a read error. This rearrangement joins TRBV11-2 to TRBJ1-2; no definite D call. The CDR3 is made up of 15 amino acids. CDR1 is SGHAT, CDR2 FQNNGV, per germline. The CDR3 loop reads CASSANEVPNYGYIF. The CDR3 DNA reads TGTGCCAGTAGCGCGAACGAGGTTCCTAATTATGGCTACATCTTC.

J is TRBJ2-7 and V is TRBV5-4; D remains unclear. The V end was cut by 3 bases, the J end by 1 base, with 8 bases between. Germline CDR1 is SGHNT and CDR2 is YYREEE (reference sequence). This CDR3 spans 13 amino acids. In DNA, the CDR3 is TGTGCCAGCAGCTCAACGGATTCCTACGAGCAGTACGTC. It specifies CASSSTDSYEQYV.

A note on this clonotype: Relative to the germline gene, one junction end is altered; a read error may explain this. The chain uses TRBV11-2 and TRBJ2-7; no clear D. CDR1 is SGHAT, CDR2 FQNNGV, per germline. The CDR3 has 15 residues. CDR3 protein: CASSPWANSSYEEYF. CDR3 coding DNA: TGTGCCAGCAGCCCTTGGGCTAACAGTTCCTACGAGGAGTACTTC.

The rearrangement joins TRBV20-1 to TRBJ1-2; possible D gene TRBD1, 5 bases. The CDR3 consists of 13 residues. Germline lookup yields CDR1 DFQATT and CDR2 SNEGSKA (reference sequence). V was pared by 4 bases and J by 7 bases, with 16 bases between. The CDR3 is CSAKRHGTGGYTF. The CDR3 DNA sequence: TGCAGTGCTAAGAGACACGGGACGGGTGGCTACACCTTC.

This chain joins TRBV10-2 and TRBJ2-4; D call uncertain. V lost 11 bases, J lost 0 bases, and 20 bases lay in between. Germline CDR1 reads WSHSY; CDR2 reads SAAADI. This CDR3 contains 16 residues. The CDR3 reads CAGTETAVLAKNIQYF. DNA of the CDR3: TGCGCCGGCACTGAGACGGCCGTGCTAGCCAAAAACATTCAGTACTTC.

The rearrangement links TRBV6-2 or TRBV6-3 to TRBJ2-7; D may be TRBD2 (5 bases). The V end lost 10 bases, the J end lost 7 bases, and 20 bases lay between the germline ends. The CDR3 extends over 13 amino acids. The V gene's germline CDR1 is MNHEY and CDR2 SVGEGT. CDR3 coding DNA: TGTGCCATCAATTCCGGACTTCGGGGTGAGCAGTACTTC. Amino acid sequence: CAINSGLRGEQYF.

This chain joins TRBV7-9 and TRBJ2-2; D is perhaps TRBD2 (6 bases). Per germline, CDR1 SEHNR and CDR2 FQNEAQ (reference sequence). Trimming took off 7 bases at V and 4 bases at J, with 22 bases between the two ends. This CDR3 has 17 amino acids. CDR3: CASMEGRLAFSTGELFF. In DNA form, the CDR3 reads TGTGCCAGCATGGAAGGGAGGCTAGCTTTCAGCACCGGGGAGCTGTTTTTT.

This clonotype has just one count. One end of the junction fails to match germline, which may point to a read error. CDR3 nucleotide sequence: TGTGTCAGCATCGGACTAGCTTCTCTCCAAGAGACCCAGTACTTC. Protein: CVSIGLASLQETQYF. V and J are TRBV6-1 and TRBJ2-5, with 8 bases that match TRBD2. In germline, CDR1 is MNHNS, CDR2 SASEGT. This CDR3 is 15 amino acids long.

This clonotype has a single count. This is likely a read error, given that the CDR3 carries no conserved phenylalanine or tryptophan at its end. The chain employs TRBV12-3 or TRBV12-4 and TRBJ1-2; D is perhaps TRBD1 (5 bases). CDR3 length: 13 residues. The V gene lost 10 bases and the J gene lost 4 bases, with 16 bases spanning the gap. The CDR3 DNA reads TGTGCCAACAGGACGTCGAATAGCTATGGCTACACCATC. As protein: CANRTSNSYGYTI.

Details on this clonotype: One end of the junction fails to match germline, which may point to a read error. The chain is built from TRBV6-1 and TRBJ1-4; D may be TRBD1 (6 bases). CDR1 is MNHNS, CDR2 SASEGT, per germline. The CDR3 consists of 16 residues. CDR3 protein: CATSEAPGAGNEKLLF. CDR3 in DNA: TGTGCCACCAGTGAAGCGCCGGGGGCAGGGAATGAAAAACTGTTATTT.

In the case of this clonotype: One junction end disagrees with the germline gene, perhaps due to a read error. This rearrangement joins TRBV12-3 or TRBV12-4 to TRBJ2-6; D is unresolved. This CDR3 is built from 13 residues. CDR3 sequence reads: CASSLAYSSSLTF. The CDR3 nucleotides are TGTGCCAGCAGTTTAGCGTACTCCTCTTCCCTGACATTC.

This clonotype came up a few times. The genes are TRBV12-3 or TRBV12-4 and TRBJ2-5; no definite D call. The V gene lost 9 bases and the J gene lost 4 bases, with 15 bases spanning the gap. This CDR3 contains 13 residues. The CDR3 DNA is TGTGCCAGTAATTTAAGTCCGGGAGAGACCCAGTACTTC. Its translation is CASNLSPGETQYF.

This clonotype showed up many times. V gene TRBV5-1 combines with J gene TRBJ2-1, with 9 bases matching TRBD2. The V gene's germline CDR1 is SGHRS and CDR2 YFSETQ. V lost 1 base and J lost 4; bases outside the gene matches: 6. The CDR3 runs 16 residues. The CDR3 is CASSLRAAGGYNEQFF. The CDR3, as DNA: TGCGCCAGCAGCTTGAGGGCAGCGGGAGGTTACAATGAGCAGTTCTTC.

The chain is built from TRBV29-1 and TRBJ1-2; D possibly corresponds to TRBD1 (5 bases). Germline CDR1 and CDR2: SQVTM and ANQGSEA. The CDR3 sequence is 11 residues long. In nucleotides, the CDR3 is TGCAACGGTCCGTCAGGGTATGGCTACACCTTC. This encodes CNGPSGYGYTF.

Concerning this clonotype: At one boundary the junction diverges from the germline segment, which might be a read error. The genes are TRBV4-1 and TRBJ2-2; possibly TRBD1 or TRBD2 for D (6 bases each). Germline values: CDR1 MGHRA, CDR2 YSYEKL. The CDR3 has 18 amino acids. DNA of the CDR3: TGCGCCAGCAGCCAAGATAATAGGGGGACTTCTAACAACGGGGAGCTGTTTTTT. Translated: CASSQDNRGTSNNGELFF.

A note on this clonotype: Since no conserved phenylalanine or tryptophan closes the CDR3, a read error is the likely cause. This chain links TRBV28 with TRBJ1-4, with TRBD1 matching 11 bases. Germline V gives CDR1 MDHEN, CDR2 SYDVKM. The CDR3 runs to 14 residues. Germline trimming cut 9 bases from V and 7 bases from J; bases unmatched to any gene: 7. This chain's CDR3 is CASPPGTGGEKLFY. The CDR3 bases are TGTGCCAGTCCCCCCGGGACAGGGGGTGAAAAACTGTTTTAT.

This chain joins TRBV11-1 and TRBJ2-4; D is perhaps TRBD2 (6 bases). The V end lost 6 bases, the J end lost 9 bases, and 15 bases lay between the germline ends. Germline V gene sequence: CDR1 SGHAT, CDR2 FQDESV (reference sequence). The CDR3 loop spans 13 amino acids. In DNA, the CDR3 is TGTGCCAGCAGTTTTCGGACTACGCGCATTCAGTACTTC. It encodes CASSFRTTRIQYF.

With respect to this clonotype: No conserved phenylalanine or tryptophan ends this CDR3, so it is likely a read error. The DNA is left out, because the CDR3 cannot be placed on it with certainty; the CDR3 is given as TCRdb lists it. The gene calls are TRBV6-1 and TRBJ1-6. Germline assignment: CDR1 MNHNS and CDR2 SASEGT. The length of the CDR3 is 11 amino acids, counting both ends. The CDR3 sequence is CASNLGSPVHI.

Worth noting for this clonotype: The germline gene is not matched at one end of the junction; a read error may be the cause. V is TRBV11-3 and J is TRBJ2-1, with D perhaps matching TRBD1 (6 bases). Germline CDR1 SGHNT, CDR2 YENEEA. This CDR3 is built from 17 residues. This CDR3 is CVSSPSSTVRGFNEQFF. CDR3 DNA: TGTGTCAGCAGCCCCTCTTCGACAGTGAGGGGGTTCAATGAGCAGTTCTTC.